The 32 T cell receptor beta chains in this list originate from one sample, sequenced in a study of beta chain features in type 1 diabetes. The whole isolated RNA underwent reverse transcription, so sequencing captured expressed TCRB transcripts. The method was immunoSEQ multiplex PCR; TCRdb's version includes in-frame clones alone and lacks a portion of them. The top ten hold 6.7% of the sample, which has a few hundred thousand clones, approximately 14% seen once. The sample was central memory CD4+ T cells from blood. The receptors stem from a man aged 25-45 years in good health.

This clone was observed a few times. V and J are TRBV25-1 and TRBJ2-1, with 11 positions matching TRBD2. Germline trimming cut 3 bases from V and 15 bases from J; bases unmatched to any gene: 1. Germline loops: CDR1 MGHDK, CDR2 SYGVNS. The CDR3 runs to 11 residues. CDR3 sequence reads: CASSDSGRGFF. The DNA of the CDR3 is TGTGCCAGCAGTGATAGCGGGAGGGGGTTCTTC.

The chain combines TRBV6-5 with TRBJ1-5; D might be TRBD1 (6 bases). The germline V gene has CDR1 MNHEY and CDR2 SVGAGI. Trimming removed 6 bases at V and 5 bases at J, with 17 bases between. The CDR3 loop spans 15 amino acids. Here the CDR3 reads CASRPGAQQYQPQHF. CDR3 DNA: TGTGCCAGCAGGCCAGGGGCGCAACAATATCAGCCCCAGCATTTT.

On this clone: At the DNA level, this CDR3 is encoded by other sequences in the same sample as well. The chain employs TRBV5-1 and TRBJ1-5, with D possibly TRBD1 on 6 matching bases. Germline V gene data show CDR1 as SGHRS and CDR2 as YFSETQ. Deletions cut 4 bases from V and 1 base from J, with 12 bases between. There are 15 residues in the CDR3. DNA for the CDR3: TGCGCCAGCAGCCTAGGGGGGCAGAGCAATCAGCCCCAGCATTTT. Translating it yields CASSLGGQSNQPQHF. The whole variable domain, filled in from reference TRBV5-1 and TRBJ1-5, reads KAGVTQTPRYLIKTRGQQVTLSCSPISGHRSVSWYQQTPGQGLQFLFEYFSETQRNKGNFPGRFSGRQFSNSRSEMNVSTLELGDSALYLCASSLGGQSNQPQHFGDGTRLSIL.

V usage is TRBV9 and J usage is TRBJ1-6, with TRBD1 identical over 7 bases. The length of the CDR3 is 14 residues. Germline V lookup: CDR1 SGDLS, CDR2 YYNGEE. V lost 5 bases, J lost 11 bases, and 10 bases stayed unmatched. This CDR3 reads CASSTGQNRAPLHF. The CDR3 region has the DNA TGTGCCAGCAGTACGGGACAGAATCGAGCACCCCTCCACTTT.

The CDR3 sequence: CASSQDLGVRPPPGELFF. CDR3 nucleotide sequence: TGCGCCAGCAGCCAAGATCTAGGCGTAAGGCCGCCCCCCGGGGAGCTGTTTTTT. The chain joins TRBV4-3 to TRBJ2-2; D gene unclear. V lost 0 bases to trimming and J lost 6 bases, with 20 bases between them. CDR3 size: 18 residues. Germline CDR1 reads LGHNA; CDR2 reads YSLEER.

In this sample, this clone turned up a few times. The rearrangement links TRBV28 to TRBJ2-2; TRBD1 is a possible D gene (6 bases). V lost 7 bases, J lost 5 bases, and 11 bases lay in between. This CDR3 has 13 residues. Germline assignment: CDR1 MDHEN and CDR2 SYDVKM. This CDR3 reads CASKQGGTGELFF. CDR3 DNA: TGTGCCAGCAAACAGGGTGGGACCGGGGAGCTGTTTTTT.

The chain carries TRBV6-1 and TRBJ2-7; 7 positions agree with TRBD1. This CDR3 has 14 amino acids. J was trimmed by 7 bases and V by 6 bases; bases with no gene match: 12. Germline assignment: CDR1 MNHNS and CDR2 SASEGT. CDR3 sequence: CASRNRGARYEQYF. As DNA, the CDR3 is TGTGCCAGCAGGAACAGGGGCGCCAGGTATGAGCAGTACTTC.

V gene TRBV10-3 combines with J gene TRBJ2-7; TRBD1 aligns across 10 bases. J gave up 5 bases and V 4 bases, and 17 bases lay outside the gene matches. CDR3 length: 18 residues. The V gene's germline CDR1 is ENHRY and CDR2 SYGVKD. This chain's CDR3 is CAISVVRASGTGVDEQYF. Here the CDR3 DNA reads TGTGCCATCAGTGTCGTTCGCGCATCGGGGACAGGGGTAGACGAGCAGTACTTC.

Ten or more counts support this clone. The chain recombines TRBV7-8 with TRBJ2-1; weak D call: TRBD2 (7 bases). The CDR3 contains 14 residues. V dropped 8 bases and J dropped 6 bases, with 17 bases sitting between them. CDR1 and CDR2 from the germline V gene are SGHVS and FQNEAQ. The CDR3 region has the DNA TGTGCCAGCCTGGGAGGGGGGGCCAGCAATGAGCAGTTCTTC. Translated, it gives CASLGGGASNEQFF.

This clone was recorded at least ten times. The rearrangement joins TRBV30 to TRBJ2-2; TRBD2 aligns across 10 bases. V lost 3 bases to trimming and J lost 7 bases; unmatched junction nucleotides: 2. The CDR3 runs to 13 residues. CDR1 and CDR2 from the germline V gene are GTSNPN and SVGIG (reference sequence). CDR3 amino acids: CAWRAGGYGELFF. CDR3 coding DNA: TGTGCCTGGAGAGCGGGAGGGTACGGGGAGCTGTTTTTT.

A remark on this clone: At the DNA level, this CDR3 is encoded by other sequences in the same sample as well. CDR3 DNA sequence: TGTGCCAGCAGCGTGCGGGGCTTGTACCAAGAGACCCAGTACTTC. Its protein product is CASSVRGLYQETQYF. This chain joins TRBV9 and TRBJ2-5, with D possibly being TRBD2 (6 bases). CDR1 SGDLS and CDR2 YYNGEE come from the germline V gene. CDR3 length: 15 residues. V gave up 2 bases and J gave up 0 bases, with 11 bases separating them.

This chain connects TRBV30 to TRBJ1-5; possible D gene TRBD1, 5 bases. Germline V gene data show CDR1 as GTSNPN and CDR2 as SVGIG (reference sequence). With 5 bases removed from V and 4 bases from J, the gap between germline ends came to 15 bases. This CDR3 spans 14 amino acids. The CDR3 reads CAWSTMEGNQPQHF. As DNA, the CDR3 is TGTGCCTGGTCAACAATGGAGGGGAATCAGCCCCAGCATTTT.

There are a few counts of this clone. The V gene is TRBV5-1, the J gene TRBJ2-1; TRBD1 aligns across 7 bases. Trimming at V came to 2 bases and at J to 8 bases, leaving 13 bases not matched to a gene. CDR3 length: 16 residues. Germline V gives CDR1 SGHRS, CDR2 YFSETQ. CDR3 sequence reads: CASSFGQVGGQYEQFF. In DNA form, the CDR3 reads TGCGCCAGCAGCTTTGGACAGGTCGGTGGTCAATATGAGCAGTTCTTC. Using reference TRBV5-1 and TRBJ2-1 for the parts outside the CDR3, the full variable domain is KAGVTQTPRYLIKTRGQQVTLSCSPISGHRSVSWYQQTPGQGLQFLFEYFSETQRNKGNFPGRFSGRQFSNSRSEMNVSTLELGDSALYLCASSFGQVGGQYEQFFGPGTRLTVL.

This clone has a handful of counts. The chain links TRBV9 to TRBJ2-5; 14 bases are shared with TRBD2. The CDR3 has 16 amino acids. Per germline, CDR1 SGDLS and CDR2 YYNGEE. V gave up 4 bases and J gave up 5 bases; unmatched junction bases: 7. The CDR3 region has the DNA TGTGCCAGCAGCCCGCGACTAGCGGGGGGGATGGAGACCCAGTACTTC. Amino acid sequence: CASSPRLAGGMETQYF. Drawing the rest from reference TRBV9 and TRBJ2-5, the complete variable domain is DSGVTQTPKHLITATGQRVTLRCSPRSGDLSVYWYQQSLDQGLQFLIQYYNGEERAKGNILERFSAQQFPDLHSELNLSSLELGDSALYFCASSPRLAGGMETQYFGPGTRLLVL.

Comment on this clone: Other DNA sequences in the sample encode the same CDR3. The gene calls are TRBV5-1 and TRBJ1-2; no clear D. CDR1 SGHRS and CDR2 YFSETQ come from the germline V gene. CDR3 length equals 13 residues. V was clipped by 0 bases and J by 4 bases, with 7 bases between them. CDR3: CASSLEGSYGYTF. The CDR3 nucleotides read TGCGCCAGCAGCTTGGAAGGCAGCTATGGCTACACCTTC.

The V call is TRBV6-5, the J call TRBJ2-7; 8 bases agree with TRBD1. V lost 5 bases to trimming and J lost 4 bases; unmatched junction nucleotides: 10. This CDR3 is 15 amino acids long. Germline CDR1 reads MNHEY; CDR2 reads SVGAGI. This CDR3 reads CASSRAGTGDYEQYF. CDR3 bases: TGTGCCAGCAGTAGAGCCGGGACAGGCGATTACGAGCAGTACTTC.

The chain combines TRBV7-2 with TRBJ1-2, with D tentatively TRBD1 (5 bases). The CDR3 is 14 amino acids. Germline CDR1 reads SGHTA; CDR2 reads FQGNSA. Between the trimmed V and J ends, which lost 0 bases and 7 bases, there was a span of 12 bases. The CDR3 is CASSLAHGAGGYTF. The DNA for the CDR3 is TGTGCCAGCAGCTTAGCCCACGGGGCCGGTGGCTACACCTTC.

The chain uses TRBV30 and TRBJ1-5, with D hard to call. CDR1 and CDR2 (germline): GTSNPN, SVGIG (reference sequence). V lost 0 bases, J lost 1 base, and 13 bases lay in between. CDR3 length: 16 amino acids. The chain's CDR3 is CAWSVSAGRSNQPQHF. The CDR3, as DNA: TGTGCCTGGAGTGTATCGGCAGGAAGGAGCAATCAGCCCCAGCATTTT. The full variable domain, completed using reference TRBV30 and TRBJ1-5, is SQTIHQWPATLVQPVGSPLSLECTVEGTSNPNLYWYRQAAGRGLQLLFYSVGIGQISSEVPQNLSASRPQDRQFILSSKKLLLSDSGFYLCAWSVSAGRSNQPQHFGDGTRLSIL.

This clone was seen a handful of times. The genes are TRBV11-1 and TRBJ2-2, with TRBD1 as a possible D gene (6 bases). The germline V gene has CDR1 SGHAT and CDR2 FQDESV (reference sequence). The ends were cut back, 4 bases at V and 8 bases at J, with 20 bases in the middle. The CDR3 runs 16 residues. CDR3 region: CASSSLGAPYRGELFF. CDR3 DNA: TGTGCCAGCAGCTCCCTGGGGGCCCCCTATAGAGGGGAGCTGTTTTTT. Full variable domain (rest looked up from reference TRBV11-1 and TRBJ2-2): EAEVAQSPRYKITEKSQAVAFWCDPISGHATLYWYRQILGQGPELLVQFQDESVVDDSQLPKDRFSAERLKGVDSTLKIQPAELGDSAMYLCASSSLGAPYRGELFFGEGSRLTVL.

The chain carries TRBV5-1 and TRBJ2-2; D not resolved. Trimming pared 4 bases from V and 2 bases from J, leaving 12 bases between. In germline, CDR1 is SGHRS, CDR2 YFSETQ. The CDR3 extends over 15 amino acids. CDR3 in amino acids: CASSPNAANTGELFF. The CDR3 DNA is TGCGCCAGCAGCCCCAATGCAGCCAACACCGGGGAGCTGTTTTTT.

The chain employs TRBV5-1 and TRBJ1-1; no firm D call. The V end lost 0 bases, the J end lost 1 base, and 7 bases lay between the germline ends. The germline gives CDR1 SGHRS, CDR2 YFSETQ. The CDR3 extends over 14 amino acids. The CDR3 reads CASSLVVGNTEAFF. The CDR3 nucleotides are TGCGCCAGCAGCTTGGTAGTAGGGAACACTGAAGCTTTCTTT.

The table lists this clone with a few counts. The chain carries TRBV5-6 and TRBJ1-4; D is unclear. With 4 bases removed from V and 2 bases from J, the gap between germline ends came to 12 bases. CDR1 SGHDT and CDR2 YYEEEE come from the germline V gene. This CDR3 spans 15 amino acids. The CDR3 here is CASSPNPATNEKLFF. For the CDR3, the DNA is TGTGCCAGCAGCCCCAACCCCGCGACTAATGAAAAACTGTTTTTT.

The CDR3 protein is CASSRQTGDGYTF. The CDR3 bases are TGTGCCAGCAGCCGACAGACAGGGGATGGCTACACCTTC. The chain recombines TRBV7-2 with TRBJ1-2; 8 nucleotides align to TRBD1. The CDR3 spans 13 residues. Germline V gene sequence: CDR1 SGHTA, CDR2 FQGNSA. With V trimmed by 5 bases and J by 6 bases, 5 bases remained unmatched. Full variable domain (missing parts from reference TRBV7-2 and TRBJ1-2): GAGVSQSPSNKVTEKGKDVELRCDPISGHTALYWYRQSLGQGLEFLIYFQGNSAPDKSGLPSDRFSAERTGGSVSTLTIQRTQQEDSAVYLCASSRQTGDGYTFGSGTRLTVV.

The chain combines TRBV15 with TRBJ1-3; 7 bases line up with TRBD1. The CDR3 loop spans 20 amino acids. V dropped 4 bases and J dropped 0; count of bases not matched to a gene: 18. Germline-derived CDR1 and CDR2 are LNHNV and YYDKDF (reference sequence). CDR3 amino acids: CATSKALGGTELYSGNTIYF. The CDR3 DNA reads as TGTGCCACCAGCAAGGCTTTGGGGGGGACAGAGTTATACTCTGGAAACACCATATATTTT.

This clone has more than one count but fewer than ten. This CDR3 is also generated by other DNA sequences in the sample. For the CDR3, the DNA is TGCGCCAGCAGCTTGTCCGGCACCTACCAAGAGACCCAGTACTTC. It translates to CASSLSGTYQETQYF. This rearrangement joins TRBV5-1 to TRBJ2-5; no firm D call. This CDR3 has 15 amino acids. V was shortened by 1 base and J by 0 bases, with 10 bases between the two germline ends. Germline V gene sequence: CDR1 SGHRS, CDR2 YFSETQ. Full variable domain (outside the CDR3, taken from reference TRBV5-1 and TRBJ2-5): KAGVTQTPRYLIKTRGQQVTLSCSPISGHRSVSWYQQTPGQGLQFLFEYFSETQRNKGNFPGRFSGRQFSNSRSEMNVSTLELGDSALYLCASSLSGTYQETQYFGPGTRLLVL.

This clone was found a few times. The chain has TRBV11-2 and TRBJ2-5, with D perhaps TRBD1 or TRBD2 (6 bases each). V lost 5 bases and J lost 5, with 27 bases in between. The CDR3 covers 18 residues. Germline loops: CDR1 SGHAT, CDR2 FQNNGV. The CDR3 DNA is TGTGCCAGCAGCGAGAGAAAGAAGGGGGGCCTGGAGCGGGAGACCCAGTACTTC. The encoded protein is CASSERKKGGLERETQYF.

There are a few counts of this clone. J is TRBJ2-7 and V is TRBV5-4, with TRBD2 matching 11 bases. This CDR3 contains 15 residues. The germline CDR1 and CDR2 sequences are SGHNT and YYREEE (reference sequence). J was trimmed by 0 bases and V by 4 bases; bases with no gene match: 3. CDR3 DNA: TGTGCCAGCAGCCTGACTAGCGGGGACTCCTACGAGCAGTACTTC. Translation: CASSLTSGDSYEQYF.

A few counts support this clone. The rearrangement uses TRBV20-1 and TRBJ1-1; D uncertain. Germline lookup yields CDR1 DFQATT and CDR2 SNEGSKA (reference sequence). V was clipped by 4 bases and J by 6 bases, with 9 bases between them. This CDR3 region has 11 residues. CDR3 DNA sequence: TGCAGTGCTAATAGCGTCGCTGAAGCTTTCTTT. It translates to CSANSVAEAFF.

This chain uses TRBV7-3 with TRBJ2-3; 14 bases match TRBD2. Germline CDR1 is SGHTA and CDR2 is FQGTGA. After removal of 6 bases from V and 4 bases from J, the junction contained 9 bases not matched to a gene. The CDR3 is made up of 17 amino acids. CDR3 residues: CASSPYGTSGSADTQYF. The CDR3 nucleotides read TGTGCCAGCAGTCCATATGGGACTAGCGGGAGTGCAGATACGCAGTATTTT. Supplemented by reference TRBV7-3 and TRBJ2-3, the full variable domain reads GAGVSQTPSNKVTEKGKYVELRCDPISGHTALYWYRQSLGQGPEFLIYFQGTGAADDSGLPNDRFFAVRPEGSVSTLKIQRTERGDSAVYLCASSPYGTSGSADTQYFGPGTRLTVL.

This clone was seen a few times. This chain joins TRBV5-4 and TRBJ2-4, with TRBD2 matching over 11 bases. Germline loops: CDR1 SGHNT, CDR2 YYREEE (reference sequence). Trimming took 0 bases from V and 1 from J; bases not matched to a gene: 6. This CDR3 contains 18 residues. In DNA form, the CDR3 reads TGTGCCAGCAGCTTGGGGGGTACTAGCGGGAGTGCCAAAAACATTCAGTACTTC. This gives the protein CASSLGGTSGSAKNIQYF.

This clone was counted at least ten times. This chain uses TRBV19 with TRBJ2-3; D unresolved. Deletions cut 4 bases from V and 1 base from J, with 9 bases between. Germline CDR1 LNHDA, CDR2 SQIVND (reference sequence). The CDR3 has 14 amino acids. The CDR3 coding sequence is TGTGCCAGTAGTAACGGACCAGGCACAGATACGCAGTATTTT. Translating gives CASSNGPGTDTQYF.

This chain's CDR3 is CATSRDGGGMDNEQFF. In DNA form, the CDR3 reads TGTGCCACCAGCAGAGATGGTGGGGGAATGGATAATGAGCAGTTCTTC. The chain links TRBV15 to TRBJ2-1; either TRBD1 or TRBD2 may supply D (5 bases each). CDR1 LNHNV and CDR2 YYDKDF come from the germline V gene (reference sequence). This CDR3 is built from 16 residues. The V end was cut by 0 bases, the J end by 7 bases, with 16 bases between.